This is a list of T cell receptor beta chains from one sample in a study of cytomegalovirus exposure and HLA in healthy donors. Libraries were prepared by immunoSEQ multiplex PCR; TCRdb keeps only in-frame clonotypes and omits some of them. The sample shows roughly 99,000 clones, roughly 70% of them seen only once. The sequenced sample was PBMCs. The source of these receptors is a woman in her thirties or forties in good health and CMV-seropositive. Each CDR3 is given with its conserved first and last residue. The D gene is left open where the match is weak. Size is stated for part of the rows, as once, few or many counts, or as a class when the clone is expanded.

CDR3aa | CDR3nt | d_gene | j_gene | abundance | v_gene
CASSFLIGETEAFF | TGTGCCAGCAGTTTCCTAATTGGGGAGACTGAAGCTTTCTTT | - | TRBJ1-1 | - | TRBV7-2
CASSRGTSGGMKEQFF | TGCGCCAGCAGCCGAGGGACTAGCGGGGGGATGAAGGAGCAGTTCTTC | TRBD2 | TRBJ2-1 | - | TRBV4-1
CASSQLNSGGPGGEQFF | TGTGCCAGCAGCCAATTAAATAGCGGGGGGCCCGGGGGTGAGCAGTTCTTC | TRBD2 | TRBJ2-1 | few | TRBV4-2
CASTPEGGLLETQYF | TGTGCCAGCACCCCCGAGGGGGGGTTGCTGGAGACCCAGTACTTC | - | TRBJ2-5 | once | TRBV5-6
CSARGGDGYTF | TGCAGTGCTAGGGGGGGGGATGGCTACACCTTC | - | TRBJ1-2 | - | TRBV20-1
CASSGGQGFSYNSPLHF | TGTGCCAGCAGTGGGGGTCAGGGTTTTTCCTATAATTCACCCCTCCACTTT | - | TRBJ1-6 | - | TRBV6-1
CASSQNSGGAGDTQYF | TGTGCCAGCAGCCAGAATTCAGGGGGCGCAGGGGATACGCAGTATTTT | TRBD1 | TRBJ2-3 | - | TRBV7-3
CASSYRGEGGEQFF | TGTGCCAGCAGTTACCGCGGGGAGGGCGGTGAGCAGTTCTTC | TRBD2 | TRBJ2-1 | - | TRBV6-5
CASSLGEAQPQHF | TGCGCCAGCAGCCTCGGGGAGGCCCAGCCCCAGCATTTT | - | TRBJ1-5 | - | TRBV5-1
CASSPQTGSENSPLHF | TGCGCCAGCAGCCCGCAGACAGGTAGCGAAAATTCACCCCTCCACTTT | - | TRBJ1-6 | - | TRBV5-1
CASSSGTTNNNEQFF | TGTGCCAGCAGCTCCGGGACTACTAACAACAATGAGCAGTTCTTC | TRBD2 | TRBJ2-1 | - | TRBV11-2
CASSRRANEKLFF | TGTGCCAGCAGCCGCAGGGCGAATGAAAAACTGTTTTTT | - | TRBJ1-4 | few | TRBV14
CASSTQTVNTEAFF | TGTGCCAGCAGCACCCAAACAGTGAACACTGAAGCTTTCTTT | - | TRBJ1-1 | - | TRBV11-2
CASSYSRTGVVGELFF | TGTGCCAGCAGTTACTCGAGGACAGGGGTGGTCGGGGAGCTGTTTTTT | TRBD1 | TRBJ2-2 | - | TRBV6-5
CASSPPGTETLNYGYTF | TGTGCCAGCAGCCCACCCGGGACAGAGACCTTAAACTATGGCTACACCTTC | TRBD1 | TRBJ1-2 | - | TRBV5-4
CASSVWPQGYGYTF | TGTGCCAGTAGTGTTTGGCCGCAGGGCTATGGCTACACCTTC | - | TRBJ1-2 | - | TRBV19